Below are 25 T cell receptor beta chains sequenced from a single sample in a study of vaccination and CD4 T cells after COVID-19. Which antigens these TCRs recognize remains unknown. Cultured CD4+ T cells had their DNA profiled by the Oncomine TCR Beta short-read assay. TCRdb reanalysed the PCR reads using MiXCR and keeps one entry per CDR3 protein. Of around 20,000 distinct CDR3 sequences listed, around 48% are singletons. The treatment: approximately nine-day PBMC culture with coronavirus spike peptide pools or control peptides (ViraFEST assay). Specimen: CD4+ T cells from blood, cultured in vitro. The receptors were gathered from a human donor who had recovered from COVID-19.

The sample holds a few counts of this clonotype. V gene TRBV10-1 combines with J gene TRBJ1-1, with D hard to call. V was trimmed by 0 bases and J by 1 base, leaving 3 bases between them. Germline V CDR1 and CDR2: WNHNN, SYGVQD (reference sequence). This CDR3 is built from 13 residues. The CDR3 region is CASSESGNTEAFF. The CDR3 coding sequence is TGCGCCAGCAGTGAGTCAGGGAACACTGAAGCTTTCTTT.

This chain joins TRBV19 and TRBJ2-3; 15 bases line up with TRBD2. Germline CDR1 and CDR2: LNHDA and SQIVND (reference sequence). The CDR3 is 16 amino acids. V lost 7 bases to trimming and J lost 1 base; unmatched junction nucleotides: 3. The DNA of the CDR3 is TGTGCCAGTAAAAGGACTAGCGGGAGGGGCACAGATACGCAGTATTTT. Encoded protein: CASKRTSGRGTDTQYF.

The CDR3 DNA reads TGTGCCAGCAGCTTATCTTCACGAACTGAAGCTTTCTTT. It yields the protein CASSLSSRTEAFF. The rearrangement uses TRBV7-2 and TRBJ1-1; D gene unclear. Germline CDR1 is SGHTA and CDR2 is FQGNSA. CDR3 size: 13 residues. Trimming took 2 bases from V and 5 from J, leaving 9 bases between them. The variable domain in full, with the rest retrieved from reference TRBV7-2 and TRBJ1-1, is GAGVSQSPSNKVTEKGKDVELRCDPISGHTALYWYRQSLGQGLEFLIYFQGNSAPDKSGLPSDRFSAERTGGSVSTLTIQRTQQEDSAVYLCASSLSSRTEAFFGQGTRLTVV.

V gene TRBV24-1 combines with J gene TRBJ1-5; 11 bases are a match to TRBD1. Germline V gene sequence: CDR1 KGHDR, CDR2 SFDVKD. This CDR3 is 16 amino acids long. V lost 4 bases to trimming and J lost 5 bases; unmatched junction nucleotides: 6. CDR3: CATSDQGTGGDQPQHF. The CDR3 nucleotides read TGTGCCACCAGTGACCAGGGGACAGGGGGAGATCAGCCCCAGCATTTT.

This chain uses TRBV10-2 with TRBJ2-7; D unclear. V was pared by 6 bases and J by 0 bases, with 15 bases between. This CDR3 region has 15 residues. Germline CDR1 reads WSHSY; CDR2 reads SAAADI. This CDR3 reads CASRVEVSSSYEQYF. The CDR3 DNA reads TGCGCCAGCAGAGTCGAGGTTTCGAGCTCCTACGAGCAGTACTTC.

The rearrangement links TRBV4-1 to TRBJ2-3; D possibly corresponds to TRBD2 (6 bases). This CDR3 contains 16 residues. Trimming took 4 bases from V and 3 from J, leaving 17 bases between them. Germline V gene sequence: CDR1 MGHRA, CDR2 YSYEKL. CDR3 bases: TGCGCCAGCAGCCTAAGCGACCGGGGGTGGACAGATACGCAGTATTTT. Protein sequence: CASSLSDRGWTDTQYF.

In the case of this clonotype: One end of the junction does not line up with germline, which may come from a read error. The genes are TRBV7-7 and TRBJ2-2; 9 bases fit TRBD1. Germline CDR1 reads SSHAT; CDR2 reads FNYEAQ (reference sequence). This CDR3 is 15 amino acids long. The CDR3 reads CASSLQGADTGELFF. CDR3 in DNA: TGTGCTAGCAGCCTACAGGGGGCGGACACCGGGGAGCTGTTTTTT.

This chain links TRBV7-2 with TRBJ2-7, with no clear D. This CDR3 is 14 amino acids long. Looked up from germline, CDR1 is SGHTA and CDR2 is FQGNSA. Between the trimmed V and J ends, which lost 5 bases and 3 bases, there was a span of 14 bases. In DNA, the CDR3 is TGTGCCAGCAGCCTAGGGTCGGAGTACTACGAGCAGTACTTC. It is translated as CASSLGSEYYEQYF. Filled out from reference TRBV7-2 and TRBJ2-7, the complete variable domain reads GAGVSQSPSNKVTEKGKDVELRCDPISGHTALYWYRQSLGQGLEFLIYFQGNSAPDKSGLPSDRFSAERTGGSVSTLTIQRTQQEDSAVYLCASSLGSEYYEQYFGPGTRLTVT.

The genes are TRBV2 and TRBJ2-2; 8 bases are shared with TRBD1. The CDR3 loop spans 17 amino acids. With V trimmed by 8 bases and J by 2 bases, 13 bases remained unmatched. CDR1 is SNHLY, CDR2 FYNNEI, per germline. The CDR3 coding sequence is TGTGCCAGCGGCAGATCGAGGGACAGGACCAACACCGGGGAGCTGTTTTTT. Translated, it gives CASGRSRDRTNTGELFF.

This clonotype turned up a few times. The rearrangement links TRBV7-2 to TRBJ1-5; D might be TRBD1 (5 bases). Germline assignment: CDR1 SGHTA and CDR2 FQGNSA. Trimming removed 4 bases from V and 15 bases from J, with 19 bases in between. The CDR3 extends over 13 amino acids. The CDR3 region has the DNA TGTGCCAGCAGCTCCACGCAGGGTTCTGTCCCGCATTTT. Protein product: CASSSTQGSVPHF. The entire variable domain, with the rest obtained from reference TRBV7-2 and TRBJ1-5, is as follows: GAGVSQSPSNKVTEKGKDVELRCDPISGHTALYWYRQSLGQGLEFLIYFQGNSAPDKSGLPSDRFSAERTGGSVSTLTIQRTQQEDSAVYLCASSSTQGSVPHFGDGTRLSIL.

This clonotype was recorded a few times. The chain joins TRBV7-2 to TRBJ1-3, with D perhaps TRBD1 (5 bases). In germline, CDR1 is SGHTA, CDR2 FQGNSA. The CDR3 extends over 17 amino acids. V dropped 5 bases and J dropped 0 bases, with 17 bases sitting between them. The CDR3 loop reads CASSRRGRSLSGNTIYF. In DNA form, the CDR3 reads TGTGCCAGCAGCCGTAGGGGCAGGAGCCTCTCTGGAAACACCATATATTTT.

V gene TRBV7-2 combines with J gene TRBJ2-3; D perhaps matches TRBD2 (5 bases). Per the germline V gene, CDR1 is SGHTA and CDR2 is FQGNSA. The germline V and J ends were trimmed by 1 base and 2 bases, with 10 bases remaining between them. This CDR3 has 15 amino acids. This CDR3 is CASSLGGLSTDTQYF. CDR3 coding DNA: TGTGCCAGCAGCTTAGGAGGGCTATCCACAGATACGCAGTATTTT. Based on the CDR3 plus reference TRBV7-2 and TRBJ2-3, the full variable domain is GAGVSQSPSNKVTEKGKDVELRCDPISGHTALYWYRQSLGQGLEFLIYFQGNSAPDKSGLPSDRFSAERTGGSVSTLTIQRTQQEDSAVYLCASSLGGLSTDTQYFGPGTRLTVL.

The CDR3 reads CASSAREEVTYEQYF. The CDR3 DNA follows: TGTGCCAGCAGCGCCAGGGAAGAGGTGACCTACGAGCAGTACTTC. This chain uses TRBV7-8 with TRBJ2-7, with a possible D match to TRBD1 (5 bases). V lost 5 bases, J lost 2 bases, and 16 bases lay in between. Germline CDR1 and CDR2: SGHVS and FQNEAQ. The CDR3 covers 15 residues.

The chain has TRBV5-4 and TRBJ2-3; the D gene is possibly TRBD2 (5 bases). The CDR3 covers 14 residues. V was shortened by 0 bases and J by 2 bases, with 7 bases between the two germline ends. Germline-derived CDR1 and CDR2 are SGHNT and YYREEE (reference sequence). As DNA, the CDR3 is TGTGCCAGCAGCTTGGAAGCGGTCACAGATACGCAGTATTTT. Amino acids: CASSLEAVTDTQYF.

For this clonotype: The junction and the germline gene differ at one end; a read error may be behind it. The chain has TRBV7-9 and TRBJ2-1, with a weak D call TRBD2 (6 bases). The CDR3 is made up of 16 amino acids. Per germline, CDR1 SEHNR and CDR2 FQNEAQ (reference sequence). CDR3 DNA sequence: TGCGCCAGCAGCCCCTTGGAGCGGGCCTCCTACAATGAGCAGTTCTTC. This translates into CASSPLERASYNEQFF.

This clonotype turned up a few times. The rearrangement links TRBV27 to TRBJ2-3, with D tentatively TRBD2 (5 bases). The V end was cut by 5 bases, the J end by 3 bases, with 18 bases between. Germline V gene data show CDR1 as MNHEY and CDR2 as SMNVEV (reference sequence). The length of the CDR3 is 16 residues. The CDR3 region has the DNA TGTGCCAGCAGTAACAACCTTCGTTGGAGGACAGATACGCAGTATTTT. This codes for CASSNNLRWRTDTQYF.

In its sample, this clonotype was seen a few times. This sequence joins TRBV6-1 and TRBJ2-2; D is possibly TRBD2 (7 bases). The CDR3 totals 15 residues. From germline, CDR1 is MNHNS and CDR2 SASEGT. V shed 3 bases and J shed 7 bases, with 15 bases lying between them. CDR3 in amino acids: CASSERGRAFGELFF. The DNA of the CDR3 is TGTGCCAGCAGTGAGAGGGGGAGGGCCTTCGGGGAGCTGTTTTTT.

This clonotype turned up a few times. The chain recombines TRBV7-2 with TRBJ2-7, with TRBD1 as a possible D gene (5 bases). CDR3 length equals 14 residues. Trimming pared 1 base from V and 4 bases from J, leaving 11 bases between. Germline loops: CDR1 SGHTA, CDR2 FQGNSA. CDR3 protein: CASSLGGLGYEQYF. The CDR3 DNA follows: TGTGCCAGCAGCTTAGGGGGCTTGGGGTACGAGCAGTACTTC.

The chain links TRBV11-2 to TRBJ1-3; perhaps TRBD1 as D (6 bases). V dropped 5 bases and J dropped 3 bases, with 17 bases sitting between them. Per germline, CDR1 SGHAT and CDR2 FQNNGV. The CDR3 runs 16 residues. This CDR3 is CASSRIQGTSGNTIYF. CDR3 bases: TGTGCCAGCAGCCGGATACAGGGCACAAGTGGAAACACCATATATTTT.

This clonotype was observed a few times. The chain combines TRBV20-1 with TRBJ2-7; a weak D match, TRBD2 (6 bases). The V and J ends lost 5 bases and 0 bases respectively, with 14 bases between them. The germline V gene encodes CDR1 DFQATT and CDR2 SNEGSKA (reference sequence). This CDR3 is built from 14 residues. The CDR3 loop reads CSAPGGAYSYEQYF. Here the CDR3 DNA reads TGCAGTGCTCCTGGCGGGGCTTACTCCTACGAGCAGTACTTC.

This clonotype turned up a few times. The rearrangement uses TRBV20-1 and TRBJ2-1; no clear D. The germline V and J ends were trimmed by 6 bases and 10 bases, with 10 bases remaining between them. The V gene's germline CDR1 is DFQATT and CDR2 SNEGSKA (reference sequence). The CDR3 contains 10 residues. CDR3 in DNA: TGCAGTGCGAGAAGTAGGGAGCAGTTCTTC. It specifies CSARSREQFF.

The V call is TRBV6-5, the J call TRBJ2-1, with D perhaps being TRBD1 or TRBD2 (5 bases each). The CDR3 is made up of 15 amino acids. Germline V lookup: CDR1 MNHEY, CDR2 SVGAGI. V dropped 0 bases and J dropped 5 bases, with 11 bases sitting between them. The CDR3 spells CASSYSREGHNEQFF. The DNA of the CDR3 is TGTGCCAGCAGTTACTCGAGAGAGGGGCACAATGAGCAGTTCTTC.

The chain has TRBV19 and TRBJ1-1; TRBD1 might be the D (6 bases). The germline CDR1 and CDR2 sequences are LNHDA and SQIVND (reference sequence). The CDR3 runs 14 residues. Trimming cost V 6 bases and J 3 bases, with 14 bases left between them. CDR3 DNA sequence: TGTGCCAGTAGAGTGGCAGGGGCGGACACTGAAGCTTTCTTT. It is translated as CASRVAGADTEAFF.

This clonotype was found a few times. This chain connects TRBV20-1 to TRBJ2-4; D is unclear. This CDR3 is 16 amino acids long. The germline V gene encodes CDR1 DFQATT and CDR2 SNEGSKA (reference sequence). Trimming took 1 base from V and 3 from J, leaving 16 bases between them. CDR3 DNA sequence: TGCAGTGCTAGAGTCTCTGGAGCGAAGGGCAAAAACATTCAGTACTTC. This codes for CSARVSGAKGKNIQYF.

V usage is TRBV27 and J usage is TRBJ2-1; a weak D match, TRBD1 (5 bases). The length of the CDR3 is 13 residues. Germline loops: CDR1 MNHEY, CDR2 SMNVEV (reference sequence). V dropped 5 bases and J dropped 7 bases, with 12 bases sitting between them. CDR3 coding DNA: TGTGCCAGCAGTGGGGCGGATACGAATGAGCAGTTCTTC. Protein product: CASSGADTNEQFF.